The 31 T cell receptor beta chains in this list originate from one sample, sequenced in a study of T cell repertoires in cytomegalovirus infection. TCRdb re-derived calls from the reads in MiXCR, one entry per CDR3 protein. The sample yields hundreds of thousands of distinct CDR3 sequences, 30% to 40% seen once. No cognate antigen is known for these TCRs. The specimen comprised cultured PBMCs, sampled from culture after CMV antigen stimulation. These receptors were collected from a human donor in good health (CMV status not recorded). Some clones in this sample may be carry-over from other donors' samples.

In this sample, this clonotype turned up a few times. The chain couples TRBV2 to TRBJ2-5; perhaps TRBD1 as D (6 bases). The V end lost 6 bases, the J end lost 7 bases, and 15 bases lay between the germline ends. In germline, CDR1 is SNHLY, CDR2 FYNNEI. This CDR3 spans 13 amino acids. The CDR3 protein is CASRPGHKRTQYF. The CDR3 DNA sequence: TGTGCCAGCAGACCGGGACATAAAAGGACCCAGTACTTC.

J is TRBJ2-1 and V is TRBV4-2; 11 bases match TRBD1. The CDR3 spans 22 residues. V lost 0 bases, J lost 1 base, and 17 bases stayed unmatched. Germline V gene sequence: CDR1 LGHNA, CDR2 YNFKEQ. The CDR3 region is CASSQEGARDRGFRGSYNEQFF. CDR3 nucleotide sequence: TGTGCCAGCAGCCAAGAGGGGGCCCGGGACAGGGGGTTCCGGGGATCCTACAATGAGCAGTTCTTC.

The gene calls are TRBV12-3 or TRBV12-4 and TRBJ2-3, with D uncertain. V lost 3 bases to trimming and J lost 3 bases, with 10 bases between them. The CDR3 runs to 14 residues. CDR3 in amino acids: CASSFRLETDTQYF. The CDR3 DNA reads TGTGCCAGCAGTTTCCGCCTAGAGACAGATACGCAGTATTTT.

The CDR3 loop is CSATTGYSNQPQHF. The DNA for the CDR3 is TGCAGTGCTACGACAGGGTATAGCAATCAGCCCCAGCATTTT. The rearrangement joins TRBV20-1 to TRBJ1-5, with 7 positions matching TRBD1. The ends lost 4 bases at V and 0 bases at J; junction bases unmatched: 3. Germline V lookup: CDR1 DFQATT, CDR2 SNEGSKA (reference sequence). The CDR3 covers 14 residues.

This clonotype was observed a few times. The rearrangement links TRBV4-3 to TRBJ2-3, with TRBD2 matching 11 bases. The CDR3 consists of 16 residues. CDR1 is LGHNA and CDR2 is YSLEER in the germline V gene. The trim removed 4 bases at V and 2 bases at J, leaving 5 bases unmatched. The CDR3 is CASSPGTSGLTDTQYF. The CDR3 DNA reads TGCGCCAGCAGCCCCGGGACTAGCGGCCTCACAGATACGCAGTATTTT.

The V gene is TRBV4-1, the J gene TRBJ1-3; D is unclear. Germline loops: CDR1 MGHRA, CDR2 YSYEKL. The ends were cut back, 0 bases at V and 0 bases at J, with 9 bases in the middle. The CDR3 sequence is 16 residues long. The CDR3 loop is CASSQEWPVSGNTIYF. The CDR3, as DNA: TGCGCCAGCAGCCAAGAGTGGCCAGTCTCTGGAAACACCATATATTTT.

The chain links TRBV12-3 or TRBV12-4 to TRBJ1-2, with TRBD1 matching over 9 bases. V shed 6 bases and J 9 bases; nucleotides not matched to a gene: 14. The CDR3 has 15 residues. DNA of the CDR3: TGTGCCAGCAGCCTTATAACAGGGGGCTCTAACCGCTACACCTTC. Its protein is CASSLITGGSNRYTF.

This clonotype turned up a few times. Relative to the germline gene, one junction end is altered; a read error may explain this. This sequence joins TRBV11-2 and TRBJ2-1; 8 bases agree with TRBD2. The CDR3 loop spans 16 amino acids. Germline V lookup: CDR1 SGHAT, CDR2 FQNNGV. CDR3 sequence: CASRLGAGGSYNEQFF. Written as DNA, the CDR3 is TGTGCCAGCAGGTTAGGGGCGGGAGGTTCCTACAATGAGCAGTTCTTC.

There are a few counts of this clonotype. The chain couples TRBV7-6 to TRBJ2-3; 7 bases line up with TRBD2. Germline trimming cut 6 bases from V and 4 bases from J; bases unmatched to any gene: 13. The CDR3 is 16 residues long. Germline-derived CDR1 and CDR2 are SGHVS and FNYEAQ. In nucleotides, the CDR3 is TGTGCCAGCAGTGTTGAGAGGAGCGGGGCCCCAGATACGCAGTATTTT. Translating gives CASSVERSGAPDTQYF.

V gene TRBV5-8 combines with J gene TRBJ2-3, with D possibly matching TRBD2 (5 bases). The CDR3 contains 12 residues. The V end was cut by 1 base, the J end by 8 bases, with 8 bases between. Germline V lookup: CDR1 SGHTS, CDR2 YDEGEE. The CDR3 DNA reads as TGTGCCAGCAGCTTGCGGGGTAGTACGCAGTATTTT. Protein: CASSLRGSTQYF.

This clonotype has at least ten counts. The genes are TRBV7-2 and TRBJ2-5; TRBD2 aligns across 13 bases. V gave up 3 bases and J gave up 4 bases; unmatched junction bases: 14. The CDR3 loop spans 19 amino acids. CDR1 and CDR2 from the germline V gene are SGHTA and FQGNSA. The CDR3 DNA follows: TGTGCCAGCAGCTTCCGTTATACTAGCGGGAGGGCCTCAGGAGAGACCCAGTACTTC. Protein sequence: CASSFRYTSGRASGETQYF.

The chain uses TRBV12-3 or TRBV12-4 and TRBJ2-4, with TRBD1 as a possible D gene (6 bases). Trimming took 6 bases from V and 2 from J, leaving 14 bases between them. The CDR3 runs 15 residues. The CDR3 DNA follows: TGTGCCAGCAGCCTCGGACAGATTTCCAAAAACATTCAGTACTTC. As protein: CASSLGQISKNIQYF.

This clonotype occurred a few times. The chain has TRBV15 and TRBJ2-1; D remains ambiguous. V was cut by 0 bases and J by 8 bases, with 11 bases left in between. Germline CDR1 reads LNHNV; CDR2 reads YYDKDF (reference sequence). The length of the CDR3 is 14 residues. The CDR3 DNA sequence: TGTGCCACCAGCAGAGACAGGCGAATTTATGAGCAGTTCTTC. Translation gives CATSRDRRIYEQFF. Complete variable domain (other parts from reference TRBV15 and TRBJ2-1): DAMVIQNPRYQVTQFGKPVTLSCSQTLNHNVMYWYQQKSSQAPKLLFHYYDKDFNNEADTPDNFQSRRPNTSFCFLDIRSPGLGDTAMYLCATSRDRRIYEQFFGPGTRLTVL.

The rearrangement links TRBV18 to TRBJ1-3; 11 nucleotides align to TRBD1. Germline-derived CDR1 and CDR2 are KGHSH and LQKENI. With 7 bases clipped from V and 4 bases from J, the junction kept 6 bases outside the gene matches. The CDR3 contains 15 residues. The CDR3 loop is CASCSDRGRGNTIYF. CDR3 nucleotide sequence: TGTGCCAGCTGTTCGGACAGGGGGCGAGGAAACACCATATATTTT.

The rearrangement uses TRBV7-6 and TRBJ1-5, with D tentatively TRBD1 (5 bases). The CDR3 extends over 14 amino acids. Germline V gene lookup returns CDR1 SGHVS and CDR2 FNYEAQ. The V end lost 5 bases, the J end lost 6 bases, and 14 bases lay between the germline ends. The CDR3 coding sequence is TGTGCCAGCAGCCAGGGCGGGGAGGCTCAGCCCCAGCATTTT. Residues: CASSQGGEAQPQHF.

This clonotype was detected a few times. V and J are TRBV12-5 and TRBJ2-1; 9 bases match TRBD2. This CDR3 comprises 18 residues. Germline CDR1 is LGHNT and CDR2 is FRNRAP. The trim removed 6 bases at V and 0 bases at J, leaving 12 bases unmatched. CDR3 DNA sequence: TGTGCTAGTGGATGGGTAGCGGGAGAGTTTGTCTCCTACAATGAGCAGTTCTTC. Its translation: CASGWVAGEFVSYNEQFF.

A few counts support this clonotype. The chain couples TRBV6-5 to TRBJ2-7; D is perhaps TRBD2 (5 bases). Germline CDR1 and CDR2: MNHEY and SVGAGI. Trimming stripped 2 bases from V and 4 bases from J, with 9 bases between. CDR3 length equals 13 residues. For the CDR3, the DNA is TGTGCCAGCAGTTACCTGGGAGCTTACGAGCAGTACTTC. Translation gives CASSYLGAYEQYF.

The rearrangement links TRBV12-3 or TRBV12-4 to TRBJ2-3, with D perhaps matching TRBD2 (6 bases). This CDR3 region has 13 residues. Trimming removed 6 bases from V and 4 bases from J, with 11 bases in between. CDR3 sequence (DNA): TGTGCCAGCAGGGGACTGGTGGCAGATACGCAGTATTTT. This encodes CASRGLVADTQYF.

This clonotype has only a few counts. The J gene is TRBJ2-7, the V gene TRBV6-1; D is perhaps TRBD2 (6 bases). Germline CDR1 is MNHNS and CDR2 is SASEGT. The CDR3 sequence is 14 residues long. V was trimmed by 3 bases and J by 5 bases, leaving 14 bases between them. The CDR3 DNA sequence: TGTGCCAGCAGTGAGCCTGCAGGGAGGAACGAGCAGTACTTC. This encodes CASSEPAGRNEQYF.

This clonotype was seen a handful of times. The chain recombines TRBV11-2 with TRBJ2-3; 7 bases map to TRBD1. The CDR3 is made up of 14 amino acids. V dropped 5 bases and J dropped 6; count of bases not matched to a gene: 8. The germline V gene encodes CDR1 SGHAT and CDR2 FQNNGV. CDR3 bases: TGTGCCAGCAGCCCACAAGGGGGCTCGGATACGCAGTATTTT. It encodes CASSPQGGSDTQYF.

For this clonotype: The junction departs from germline at one end; a sequencing error may be responsible. CDR3 sequence (DNA): TGTTCCTGGAGTGTAGGGCGGTACACAGATACGCAGTATTTT. This gives the protein CSWSVGRYTDTQYF. The chain joins TRBV30 to TRBJ2-3; D gene uncertain. Looked up from germline, CDR1 is GTSNPN and CDR2 is SVGIG (reference sequence). The CDR3 is 14 amino acids.

This clonotype was detected a few times. V gene TRBV20-1 combines with J gene TRBJ1-5; D might be TRBD1 (6 bases). The ends were cut back, 3 bases at V and 3 bases at J, with 15 bases in the middle. This CDR3 has 15 residues. Germline assignment: CDR1 DFQATT and CDR2 SNEGSKA (reference sequence). This CDR3 reads CSARDSSGPNQPQHF. In DNA form, the CDR3 reads TGCAGTGCTAGGGACAGTAGTGGGCCCAATCAGCCCCAGCATTTT.

The chain combines TRBV6-1 with TRBJ2-3; maybe TRBD2 (6 bases). The CDR3 has 12 amino acids. Germline CDR1 MNHNS, CDR2 SASEGT. V gave up 2 bases and J gave up 14 bases, with 14 bases separating them. The CDR3 coding sequence is TGTGCCAGCAGTGAAAGGGACTCACCGTTGTATTTT. Residues: CASSERDSPLYF.

This clonotype was detected ten times or more. The rearrangement joins TRBV7-2 to TRBJ2-5, with 11 bases that match TRBD2. The germline gives CDR1 SGHTA, CDR2 FQGNSA. Trimming removed 4 bases from V and 1 base from J; junction bases left unmatched: 11. The CDR3 runs 18 residues. The chain's CDR3 is CASSSRLAGGPFQETQYF. CDR3 nucleotide sequence: TGTGCCAGCAGCTCGCGGCTAGCGGGGGGTCCTTTCCAAGAGACCCAGTACTTC.

This clonotype was found a few times. The chain employs TRBV19 and TRBJ2-5; 13 bases map to TRBD2. The CDR3 runs 16 residues. V lost 5 bases, J lost 2 bases, and 5 bases stayed unmatched. Germline V gene data show CDR1 as LNHDA and CDR2 as SQIVND (reference sequence). In DNA, the CDR3 is TGTGCCAGTAGTGACGGGACTAGCGGGAATCAAGAGACCCAGTACTTC. Its protein product is CASSDGTSGNQETQYF.

This clonotype was seen a few times. The V call is TRBV4-1, the J call TRBJ1-2, with 7 bases matching TRBD1. Germline CDR1 is MGHRA and CDR2 is YSYEKL. This CDR3 is 14 amino acids long. With V trimmed by 2 bases and J by 8 bases, 8 bases remained unmatched. The CDR3 bases are TGCGCCAGCAGCCAACTCGGGACAGCTGGCGGCTACACCTTC. Translation: CASSQLGTAGGYTF.

This chain joins TRBV28 and TRBJ1-1; D unresolved. This CDR3 is 15 amino acids long. The V gene's germline CDR1 is MDHEN and CDR2 SYDVKM. Trimming removed 1 base from V and 0 bases from J, with 9 bases in between. The CDR3 region has the DNA TGTGCCAGCAGTTTATTGGCAGTCATGAACACTGAAGCTTTCTTT. As protein: CASSLLAVMNTEAFF. Together with reference TRBV28 and TRBJ1-1, the CDR3 gives the full variable domain: DVKVTQSSRYLVKRTGEKVFLECVQDMDHENMFWYRQDPGLGLRLIYFSYDVKMKEKGDIPEGYSVSREKKERFSLILESASTNQTSMYLCASSLLAVMNTEAFFGQGTRLTVV.

The gene calls are TRBV2 and TRBJ1-1; D not resolved. The germline gives CDR1 SNHLY, CDR2 FYNNEI. Trimming removed 1 base from V and 6 bases from J, with 12 bases in between. The CDR3 sequence is 14 residues long. CDR3 sequence (DNA): TGTGCCAGCAGTGAAGGAGAGAGGTCCGCTGAAGCTTTCTTT. This encodes CASSEGERSAEAFF.

V is TRBV5-5 and J is TRBJ2-2; 8 nucleotides agree with TRBD2. Germline CDR1 is SGHKS and CDR2 is YYEKEE (reference sequence). The CDR3 is 18 amino acids. Trimming at V came to 6 bases and at J to 0 bases, leaving 13 bases not matched to a gene. The CDR3 DNA reads TGTGCCAGCACGAGACTAGCGCCAACCCCTTCGAACACCGGGGAGCTGTTTTTT. Its protein is CASTRLAPTPSNTGELFF.

This clonotype was counted many times. The chain links TRBV7-2 to TRBJ2-4, with no clear D. The CDR3 length is 13 residues. Germline assignment: CDR1 SGHTA and CDR2 FQGNSA. V dropped 1 base and J dropped 7 bases, with 8 bases sitting between them. CDR3 in DNA: TGTGCCAGCAGCTTAGGTCATAGGAACATTCAGTACTTC. Translating gives CASSLGHRNIQYF.

As to this clonotype: A much larger clone lies a single base off, so this may be a read error. The chain recombines TRBV7-2 with TRBJ2-2; tentatively, D is TRBD2 (5 bases). The CDR3 length is 13 residues. Germline V lookup: CDR1 SGHTA, CDR2 FQGNSA. The CDR3 protein is CASSPSGTGELLF. In DNA form, the CDR3 reads TGTGCCAGCAGCCCTAGTGGCACCGGGGAGCTGCTTTTT.